This T cell receptor (beta chain) was profiled in a study of Ad26.COV2.S vaccination and SARS-CoV-2 variants. Profiled with immunoSEQ multiplex PCR; TCRdb holds only in-frame clones, not every one. The data hold some 420,000 clones, with 70% to 90% observed a single time. Treatment: some 19 received Ad26.COV2.S at low or high dose, single or two shots; several received placebo; per-sample allocation not given. Collection of the samples took place on day 63 after the first injection of vaccine or placebo. Trimming pared 3 bases from V and 5 bases from J, leaving 10 bases between. The CDR3 consists of 13 residues.

The chain links TRBV12-3 or TRBV12-4 to TRBJ2-5, with D unresolved. The source is a person between 18 and 59 years old who received the Ad26.COV2.S COVID-19 vaccine or a placebo. The sequencing here drew on peripheral blood, taken in a trial of Ad26.COV2.S vaccine versus placebo. In nucleotides, the CDR3 is TGTGCCAGCAGTTTTGGGTCTAGGGAGACCCAGTACTTC. It specifies CASSFGSRETQYF.